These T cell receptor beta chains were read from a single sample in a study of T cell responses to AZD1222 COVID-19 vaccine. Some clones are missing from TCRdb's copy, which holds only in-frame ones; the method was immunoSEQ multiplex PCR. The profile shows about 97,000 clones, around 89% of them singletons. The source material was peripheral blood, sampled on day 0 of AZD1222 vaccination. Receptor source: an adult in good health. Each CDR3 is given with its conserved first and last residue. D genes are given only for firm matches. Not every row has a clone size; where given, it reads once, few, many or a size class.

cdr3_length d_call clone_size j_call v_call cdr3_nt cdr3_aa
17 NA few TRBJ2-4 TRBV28 TGTGCCAGCAGTCCCACGGACGGTTCCTCGGCCAAAAACATTCAGTACTTC CASSPTDGSSAKNIQYF
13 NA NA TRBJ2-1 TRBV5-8 TGTGCCAGCAGCCGACTTTCCGCCCCTGAGCAGTTCTTC CASSRLSAPEQFF
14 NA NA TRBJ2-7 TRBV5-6 TGTGCCAGCAGCTTAAGGGCAGGCTCCTACGAGCAGTACTTC CASSLRAGSYEQYF
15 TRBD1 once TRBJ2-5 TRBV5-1 TGCGCCAGCTCTCACAGGCAGGGGGCGGGGGAGACCCAGTACTTC CASSHRQGAGETQYF
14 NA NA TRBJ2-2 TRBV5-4 TGTGCCAGCAGCTTGGCCACAGACACCGGGGAGCTGTTTTTT CASSLATDTGELFF
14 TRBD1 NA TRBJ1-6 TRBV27 TGTGCCAGCATGACAGGGTTTAGGGATTCACCCCTCCACTTT CASMTGFRDSPLHF
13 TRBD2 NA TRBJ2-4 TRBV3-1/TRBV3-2 TGTGCCAGCAGCCAAGCGGAACTAGCGGCCCAGTACTTC CASSQAELAAQYF
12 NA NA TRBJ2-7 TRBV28 TGTGCCAGCAGTTCTAACTCCTACGAGCAGTACTTC CASSSNSYEQYF
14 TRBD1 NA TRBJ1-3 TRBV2 TGTGCCAGCAGGACAGGGTCCCCGGGGAACACCATATATTTT CASRTGSPGNTIYF
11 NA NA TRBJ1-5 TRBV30 TGTGCCTGGGGGGTCAATCAGCCCCAGCATTTT CAWGVNQPQHF
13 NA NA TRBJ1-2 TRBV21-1 TGTGCCAGCAGCAAGAAGGGAAACTATGGCTACACCTTC CASSKKGNYGYTF
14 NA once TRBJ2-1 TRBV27 TGTGCCAGCAGCATCAGGGGTATGTACAATGAGCAGTTCTTC CASSIRGMYNEQFF
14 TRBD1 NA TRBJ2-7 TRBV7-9 TGTGCCAGCAGCTTGGACAGGGGCCGGCACGAGCAGTACTTC CASSLDRGRHEQYF
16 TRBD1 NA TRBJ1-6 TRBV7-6 TGTGCCAGCAGCCCGACAGGGACGCTGTATAATTCACCCCTCCACTTT CASSPTGTLYNSPLHF
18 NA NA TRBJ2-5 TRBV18 TGTGCCAGCTCACCAACAGCCCCGGGCTGGAACGCCCAAGAGACCCAGTACTTC CASSPTAPGWNAQETQYF
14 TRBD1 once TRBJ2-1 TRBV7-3 TGTGCCAGCAGCCAACGACAGGGGGCGGATGAGCAGTTCTTC CASSQRQGADEQFF
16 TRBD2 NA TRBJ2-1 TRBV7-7 TGTGCTAGCTCGAAAGGGGTAGCGGGCCTAAACAATGAGCAGTTCTTC CASSKGVAGLNNEQFF
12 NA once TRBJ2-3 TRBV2 TGTGCCAGCAGTCCTGGGACAGATACGCAGTATTTT CASSPGTDTQYF
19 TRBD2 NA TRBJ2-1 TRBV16 TGTGCCAGCAGCCCGAGAACTAGCGGGGGGCCTTACTCCTACAATGAGCAGTTCTTC CASSPRTSGGPYSYNEQFF
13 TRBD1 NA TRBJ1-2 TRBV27 TGTGCCAGCAGTTTGGGGACAGAGTATAGCTACACCTTC CASSLGTEYSYTF
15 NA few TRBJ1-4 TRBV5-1 TGCGCCAGCAGCGTGGGGACAACGGGGAATGAAAAACTGTTTTTT CASSVGTTGNEKLFF
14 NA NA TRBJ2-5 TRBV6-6 TGTGCCAGCAGTTACGTTGCAGGCGGTGAGACCCAGTACTTC CASSYVAGGETQYF
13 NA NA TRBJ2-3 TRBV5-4 TGTGCCAGCAGCTTGCGGGATCCGGTTACGCAGTATTTT CASSLRDPVTQYF
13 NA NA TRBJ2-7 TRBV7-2 TGTGCCAGCAGCTACTGGACCGCGACGGAGCAGTACTTC CASSYWTATEQYF
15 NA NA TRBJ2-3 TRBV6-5 TGTGCCAGCAGTTCTCGGGACAAAAGTCCAGATACGCAGTATTTT CASSSRDKSPDTQYF
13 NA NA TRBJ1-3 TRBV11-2 TGTGCCAGCAGCTTCGGCTCTGGAAACACCATATATTTT CASSFGSGNTIYF
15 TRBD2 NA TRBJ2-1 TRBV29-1 TGCAGCGCATCCGGGACTAGCGGGCCCAACAATGAGCAGTTCTTC CSASGTSGPNNEQFF